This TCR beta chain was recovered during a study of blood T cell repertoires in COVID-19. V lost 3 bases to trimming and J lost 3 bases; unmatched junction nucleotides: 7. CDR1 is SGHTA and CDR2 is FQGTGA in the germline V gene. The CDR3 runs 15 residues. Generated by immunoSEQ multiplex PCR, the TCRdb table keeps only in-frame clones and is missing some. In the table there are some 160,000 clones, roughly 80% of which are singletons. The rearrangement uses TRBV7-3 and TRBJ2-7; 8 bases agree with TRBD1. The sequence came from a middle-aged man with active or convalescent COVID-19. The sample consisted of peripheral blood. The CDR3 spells CASSLRAGGGYEQYF. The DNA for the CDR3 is TGTGCCAGCAGCTTGAGGGCAGGGGGCGGCTACGAGCAGTACTTC.